The rows below give T cell receptor beta chains drawn from one sample of a study of STAT5B mutations in CD4+ large granular lymphocyte leukemia. Sequenced by immunoSEQ multiplex PCR; TCRdb stores in-frame clones only, minus some. The sample carries roughly 30,000 clones, 55% to 80% recorded once. Sequencing input: CD4+ T cells from blood buffy coats. The receptors were gathered from a human donor in good health. CDR3s include the opening cysteine and the closing phenylalanine or tryptophan. A D gene is named only where the DNA matches it firmly. The listing skips clone size in some rows; elsewhere it reads once, few, many or a size class.

clone_size,v_call,d_call,j_call,cdr3_aa,cdr3_nt
NA,TRBV4-3,NA,TRBJ1-1,CASSQDQGRANTEAFF,TGCGCCAGCAGCCAAGATCAGGGGCGAGCGAACACTGAAGCTTTCTTT
NA,TRBV7-2,TRBD2,TRBJ2-5,CASSLAGGHEKTQYF,TGTGCCAGCAGCCTAGCGGGGGGGCATGAGAAGACCCAGTACTTC
NA,TRBV7-9,NA,TRBJ2-2,CASNPRGIQNTGELFF,TGTGCCAGCAACCCTCGTGGGATTCAGAACACCGGGGAGCTGTTTTTT
few,TRBV7-2,NA,TRBJ1-6,CASSLGSSYNSPLHF,TGTGCCAGCAGCTTAGGGAGCTCCTATAATTCACCCCTCCACTTT
NA,TRBV15,NA,TRBJ1-1,CATSRDLGSRVNTEAFF,TGTGCCACCAGCAGAGATCTGGGATCACGGGTGAACACTGAAGCTTTCTTT
NA,TRBV19,TRBD2,TRBJ2-2,CASSRGRPPGELFF,TGTGCCAGTAGTCGCGGGAGGCCCCCCGGGGAGCTGTTTTTT
NA,TRBV18,TRBD1,TRBJ2-7,CASSPGSGTGREQYF,TGTGCCAGCTCACCGGGGTCCGGGACAGGGCGAGAGCAGTACTTC
NA,TRBV9,NA,TRBJ1-2,CASSVGSRYGYTF,TGTGCCAGCAGCGTAGGGTCTCGGTATGGCTACACCTTC
NA,TRBV5-1,NA,TRBJ1-4,CANSLEGFTNEKLFF,TGCGCCAACAGCTTGGAGGGGTTCACTAATGAAAAACTGTTTTTT
NA,TRBV7-6,NA,TRBJ2-1,CASSLDLYNEQFF,TGTGCCAGCAGCTTAGATCTCTACAATGAGCAGTTCTTC
NA,TRBV19,NA,TRBJ1-4,CASGHHNEKLFF,TGTGCCAGTGGACACCATAATGAAAAACTGTTTTTT
NA,TRBV29-1,NA,TRBJ2-7,CSVRRAGGYEQYF,TGCAGCGTCCGAAGGGCAGGGGGGTACGAGCAGTACTTC
NA,TRBV7-8,NA,TRBJ2-3,CASSLSRGTDTQYF,TGTGCCAGCAGCTTATCGAGGGGTACAGATACGCAGTATTTT
NA,TRBV4-1,NA,TRBJ2-7,CASSQTPGVSYEQYF,TGCGCCAGCAGCCAAACGCCGGGGGTCTCCTACGAGCAGTACTTC
NA,TRBV5-1,NA,TRBJ1-1,CASSGGRDTEAFF,TGCGCCAGCAGCGGGGGTAGGGACACTGAAGCTTTCTTT
few,TRBV29-1,NA,TRBJ1-1,CSVTQTPWAEAFF,TGCAGCGTGACTCAGACCCCCTGGGCTGAAGCTTTCTTT
NA,TRBV7-2,TRBD1,TRBJ1-1,CASSLEGRGLGTEAFF,TGTGCCAGCAGCTTAGAAGGCAGGGGGCTCGGCACTGAAGCTTTCTTT
NA,TRBV5-1,NA,TRBJ2-1,CASGPGQLNEQFF,TGCGCCAGCGGCCCCGGACAACTCAATGAGCAGTTCTTC
once,TRBV7-2,NA,TRBJ1-5,CASSPEQASGQPQHF,TGTGCCAGCAGCCCCGAGCAGGCGTCGGGGCAGCCCCAGCATTTT
few,TRBV5-4,TRBD1,TRBJ1-2,CASSRDREYGYTF,TGTGCCAGCAGCCGGGACAGGGAATATGGCTACACCTTC
NA,TRBV4-1,TRBD1,TRBJ1-3,CASSQVDRGGNTIYF,TGCGCCAGCAGCCAGGTGGACAGGGGGGGAAACACCATATATTTT
NA,TRBV28,TRBD1,TRBJ2-7,CASSFPSGTASSEQYF,TGTGCCAGCAGTTTCCCTTCCGGGACAGCCTCCTCCGAGCAGTACTTC
NA,TRBV11-3,NA,TRBJ2-2,CASSLRAANTGELFF,TGTGCCAGCAGCCTAAGGGCCGCGAACACCGGGGAGCTGTTTTTT
NA,TRBV11-2,NA,TRBJ1-2,CASSPLAQSYGYTF,TGTGCCAGCAGCCCATTGGCGCAGTCCTATGGCTACACCTTC
NA,TRBV9,TRBD2,TRBJ2-1,CASSVVAGGPYNEQFF,TGTGCCAGCAGCGTAGTGGCGGGGGGGCCCTACAATGAGCAGTTCTTC
NA,TRBV19,NA,TRBJ1-4,CASSSPGLFDEKLFF,TGTGCCAGTAGTTCTCCGGGTCTTTTTGATGAAAAACTGTTTTTT
NA,TRBV5-1,NA,TRBJ2-7,CASSLEAGTSTYEQYF,TGCGCCAGCAGCTTGGAGGCGGGGACGTCTACCTACGAGCAGTACTTC
NA,TRBV7-8,NA,TRBJ1-1,CASSRGVYRVDTEAFF,TGTGCCAGCAGCCGGGGGGTGTACAGGGTTGACACTGAAGCTTTCTTT
NA,TRBV19,TRBD1,TRBJ1-2,CASIQTGVNYGYTF,TGTGCCAGTATCCAGACAGGGGTGAACTATGGCTACACCTTC
NA,TRBV13,TRBD1,TRBJ2-7,CASSLGPTGSNYEQYF,TGTGCCAGCAGCTTAGGCCCGACAGGGAGTAACTACGAGCAGTACTTC
NA,TRBV28,TRBD1,TRBJ1-2,CASSQAGTAYGYTF,TGTGCCAGCAGTCAAGCCGGGACAGCCTATGGCTACACCTTC
once,TRBV7-8,TRBD2,TRBJ2-3,CASSSWTSGGADTQYF,TGTGCCAGCAGCTCCTGGACTAGCGGGGGGGCAGATACGCAGTATTTT
NA,TRBV4-2,NA,TRBJ2-1,CASSQVSGAGDEQFF,TGTGCCAGCAGCCAAGTATCGGGGGCCGGGGATGAGCAGTTCTTC
NA,TRBV7-3,NA,TRBJ2-1,CASSLQGGPDEQFF,TGTGCCAGCAGCCTCCAAGGGGGTCCCGATGAGCAGTTCTTC
NA,TRBV29-1,TRBD1,TRBJ2-3,CSVRTGGTDTQYF,TGCAGCGTGAGGACAGGGGGGACAGATACGCAGTATTTT
once,TRBV9,NA,TRBJ2-3,CASSARGNTDTQYF,TGTGCCAGCAGCGCCAGGGGCAACACAGATACGCAGTATTTT
NA,TRBV29-1,NA,TRBJ1-2,CSVASLRGGYTF,TGCAGCGTTGCCTCCCTCAGGGGCGGCTACACCTTC
NA,TRBV5-5,NA,TRBJ2-2,CASSPEGGPHTGELFF,TGTGCCAGCAGCCCCGAGGGGGGGCCACACACCGGGGAGCTGTTTTTT
NA,TRBV4-1,NA,TRBJ1-4,CASTPGGFGNEKLFF,TGCGCCAGCACCCCGGGAGGGTTTGGTAATGAAAAACTGTTTTTT
NA,TRBV10-3,NA,TRBJ2-1,CAISESSSYNEQFF,TGTGCCATCAGTGAGTCTAGCTCCTACAATGAGCAGTTCTTC
NA,TRBV2,NA,TRBJ2-1,CASSVRRDNEQFF,TGTGCCAGCAGTGTCAGGAGAGACAATGAGCAGTTCTTC
NA,TRBV5-4,NA,TRBJ1-6,CASSLAGAGNSPLHF,TGTGCCAGCAGCTTGGCAGGGGCGGGTAATTCACCCCTCCACTTT
NA,TRBV5-1,NA,TRBJ2-5,CASSLELRETQYF,TGCGCCAGCAGCTTGGAGCTGAGGGAGACCCAGTACTTC
NA,TRBV29-1,NA,TRBJ1-2,CSVGAAAYGYTF,TGCAGCGTGGGGGCGGCCGCCTATGGCTACACCTTC
NA,TRBV19,NA,TRBJ2-3,CASSMDQSGTDTQYF,TGTGCCAGTAGTATGGATCAATCGGGCACAGATACGCAGTATTTT